The sequence of this T cell receptor (beta chain) was determined in a study of shared clonotypes between healthy human individuals. The study's findings and limits: Naive CD4 clonotypes were shared across several donors at roughly 5.5%. Generation of non-shared clonotypes was less probable than generation of clonotypes shared by all four donors. As a rule, naive subsets had a larger estimated richness than memory subsets. A limitation of the genetic and exposure-history diversity represented arose from few donors.

With respect to this clone: Its specificity is unknown.

The assay was immunoSEQ multiplex PCR, and TCRdb's table has in-frame clones only and misses some. The sample includes about 2.1 million clones, just over 90% of them seen just once. Germline V gene sequence: CDR1 SGHVS, CDR2 FNYEAQ. V shed 0 bases, J shed 5 bases, and the junction held 10 bases outside the gene matches. The CDR3 consists of 17 residues. CD45RO-negative, CCR7-positively selected cells formed the naive CD8 fraction, excluding terminally differentiated effector memory CD45RA+ cells. The origin of this receptor is a man aged 18 to 30 in good health. Some clones in this sample may be carry-over from other donors' samples. The material sequenced was naive CD8+ T cells from PBMCs. The rearrangement uses TRBV7-6 and TRBJ2-5, with 9 bases identical to TRBD2. The CDR3 sequence: CASSLALGTSNRETQYF. In nucleotides, the CDR3 is TGTGCCAGCAGCTTAGCGCTTGGGACTAGCAATCGGGAGACCCAGTACTTC.